Below, 30 T cell receptor beta chains from the same sample are listed, as sequenced in a study of memory CD4+ T cells and cytomegalovirus serostatus (dated by TCRdb to 2018 to 2020). Single viable CD3+CD4+CD8-CD45RO+ cells were sorted as memory CD4+ T cells on a FACSAria II. Receptor amplification or capture employed the immunoSEQ multiplex PCR assay. TCRdb's version of the immuneACCESS table is confined to in-frame rearrangements and falls short of the full clone set. An unresolved V gene accounts for under half of the shortfall where checked; the remainder is of unknown origin. This sample gives tens of thousands of clones in total; over 80% of them show up just once. Roughly 0.4% of the sample rests with the top ten. What was sequenced was memory CD4+ T cells from blood. The receptor set was obtained from an adult in good health and CMV-seronegative.

This clone was seen a few times. This chain links TRBV19 with TRBJ1-5; D may be TRBD1 (5 bases). Deletions cut 2 bases from V and 0 bases from J, with 14 bases between. Per the germline V gene, CDR1 is LNHDA and CDR2 is SQIVND (reference sequence). There are 17 residues in the CDR3. The CDR3 region is CASSITGASYSNQPQHF. The CDR3 DNA sequence: TGTGCCAGTAGTATAACCGGGGCCTCATATAGCAATCAGCCCCAGCATTTT.

V gene TRBV14 combines with J gene TRBJ2-2; a weak D match, TRBD1 (6 bases). Trimming stripped 4 bases from V and 3 bases from J, with 18 bases between. CDR1 and CDR2 (germline): SGHDN, FVKESK. The CDR3 sequence is 17 residues long. The CDR3, as DNA: TGTGCCAGCAGCCTTATGAGGGGGTCAGGTTACACCGGGGAGCTGTTTTTT. Translation gives CASSLMRGSGYTGELFF.

This chain joins TRBV12-5 and TRBJ2-5; 9 bases fit TRBD2. This CDR3 has 14 residues. The germline CDR1 and CDR2 sequences are LGHNT and FRNRAP. CDR3 in amino acids: CASRGGGALETQYF. CDR3 sequence (DNA): TGTGCAAGCCGTGGCGGGGGGGCCCTCGAGACCCAGTACTTC.

This chain connects TRBV4-3 to TRBJ1-1; 7 bases are a match to TRBD1. CDR1 is LGHNA and CDR2 is YSLEER in the germline V gene. The ends lost 4 bases at V and 3 bases at J; junction bases unmatched: 8. CDR3 length: 15 residues. CDR3 loop: CASSRGDSRHTEAFF. The CDR3 DNA is TGCGCCAGCAGCCGAGGGGACAGCAGGCACACTGAAGCTTTCTTT.

The chain has TRBV4-3 and TRBJ2-3; a weak D match, TRBD2 (7 bases). V lost 3 bases, J lost 5 bases, and 15 bases lay in between. Germline CDR1 is LGHNA and CDR2 is YSLEER. There are 15 residues in the CDR3. Written as DNA, the CDR3 is TGCGCCAGCAGCCACGAGGGGGGGTCGGTAGATACGCAGTATTTT. Encoded protein: CASSHEGGSVDTQYF.

The count of this clone is one. The chain carries TRBV7-6 and TRBJ2-3; TRBD2 aligns across 11 bases. J lost 7 bases, V lost 4 bases, and 10 bases had no gene match. Germline V gene sequence: CDR1 SGHVS, CDR2 FNYEAQ. The CDR3 extends over 16 amino acids. The chain's CDR3 is CASSYSGGARGNTQYF. For the CDR3, the DNA is TGTGCCAGCAGCTATAGCGGGGGGGCGAGAGGAAATACGCAGTATTTT.

This chain links TRBV21-1 with TRBJ2-6; the DNA was not used to check the table's D call, TRBD2. TRBV21-1 constitutes a pseudogene. This CDR3 contains 16 residues. CDR3 in DNA: TGTGCCAGCAGCAAGGGAGAGAGCTCTGGGGCCAACGTCCTGACTTTC. This translates into CASSKGESSGANVLTF.

The chain has TRBV11-2 and TRBJ2-5; D is unclear. The CDR3 loop spans 14 amino acids. V shed 5 bases and J shed 1 base, with 11 bases lying between them. Germline-derived CDR1 and CDR2 are SGHAT and FQNNGV. In DNA, the CDR3 is TGTGCCAGCAGCCCCGTTGGGATCCAAGAGACCCAGTACTTC. This codes for CASSPVGIQETQYF.

The chain links TRBV4-2 to TRBJ2-3, with 8 bases lining up with TRBD2. The CDR3 extends over 13 amino acids. Looked up from germline, CDR1 is LGHNA and CDR2 is YNFKEQ. Trimming at V came to 3 bases and at J to 14 bases, leaving 10 bases not matched to a gene. This CDR3 is CASSQDGTSERYF. The CDR3 bases are TGTGCCAGCAGCCAGGACGGGACTAGTGAGAGGTATTTT.

J is TRBJ2-2 and V is TRBV5-8; no clear D gene. CDR3 length: 14 residues. V lost 2 bases to trimming and J lost 1 base, with 6 bases between them. Per germline, CDR1 SGHTS and CDR2 YDEGEE. The CDR3 is CASSLIQNTGELFF. CDR3 coding DNA: TGTGCCAGCAGCTTAATACAGAACACCGGGGAGCTGTTTTTT.

The chain recombines TRBV29-1 with TRBJ1-2; D is unresolved. Deletions cut 5 bases from V and 5 bases from J, with 12 bases between. The CDR3 sequence is 12 residues long. Germline CDR1 reads SQVTM; CDR2 reads ANQGSEA. In nucleotides, the CDR3 is TGCAGCGTTCTTGGATCCGAATATGGCTACACCTTC. This translates into CSVLGSEYGYTF. The whole variable domain, remainder taken from reference TRBV29-1 and TRBJ1-2, is SAVISQKPSRDICQRGTSLTIQCQVDSQVTMMFWYRQQPGQSLTLIATANQGSEATYESGFVIDKFPISRPNLTFSTLTVSNMSPEDSSIYLCSVLGSEYGYTFGSGTRLTVV.

This chain uses TRBV18 with TRBJ1-1, with 8 bases lining up with TRBD1. After removal of 3 bases from V and 4 bases from J, the junction contained 7 bases not matched to a gene. Per the germline V gene, CDR1 is KGHSH and CDR2 is LQKENI. The CDR3 sequence is 15 residues long. Here the CDR3 reads CASSPSITGGTEAFF. The CDR3 nucleotides read TGTGCCAGCTCACCTAGCATAACAGGGGGCACTGAAGCTTTCTTT.

The chain joins TRBV9 to TRBJ1-6; weak D call: TRBD1 (6 bases). This CDR3 has 15 residues. V was trimmed by 0 bases and J by 10 bases, leaving 14 bases between them. The germline CDR1 and CDR2 sequences are SGDLS and YYNGEE. CDR3 DNA: TGTGCCAGCAGCGTAGAAGACAGGAAGGAATCACCCCTCCACTTT. Encoded protein: CASSVEDRKESPLHF.

The genes are TRBV16 and TRBJ2-5; D is unresolved. This CDR3 spans 13 amino acids. The germline CDR1 and CDR2 sequences are KGHSY and FQNENV. Trimming pared 2 bases from V and 5 bases from J, leaving 9 bases between. Written as DNA, the CDR3 is TGTGCCAGCAGCCAAGGGATAAGTGAGACCCAGTACTTC. Protein sequence: CASSQGISETQYF.

The chain is built from TRBV7-2 and TRBJ2-1, with no clear D. V shed 5 bases and J shed 0 bases, with 11 bases lying between them. Germline V gene data show CDR1 as SGHTA and CDR2 as FQGNSA. The CDR3 has 15 residues. This CDR3 reads CASSAGSLSYNEQFF. The CDR3 bases are TGTGCCAGCAGCGCCGGGTCCCTCTCCTACAATGAGCAGTTCTTC.

This chain links TRBV18 with TRBJ1-1; D remains ambiguous. In germline, CDR1 is KGHSH, CDR2 LQKENI. The CDR3 runs 14 residues. The V end lost 5 bases, the J end lost 2 bases, and 12 bases lay between the germline ends. The CDR3 here is CASSGASFNTEAFF. The CDR3 nucleotides are TGTGCCAGCTCAGGAGCATCCTTTAACACTGAAGCTTTCTTT.

Of note for this clone: Other DNA sequences from this sample encode an identical CDR3 as well. V and J are TRBV29-1 and TRBJ1-1; D is uncertain. CDR3 size: 11 residues. V was pared by 6 bases and J by 6 bases, with 11 bases between. Germline values: CDR1 SQVTM, CDR2 ANQGSEA. CDR3 protein: CSVPKNSEAFF. As DNA, the CDR3 is TGCAGCGTCCCTAAAAATTCTGAAGCTTTCTTT.

The V and J genes are TRBV7-2 and TRBJ2-7; D gene unclear. The V and J ends lost 4 bases and 3 bases respectively, with 7 bases between them. This CDR3 contains 12 residues. In germline, CDR1 is SGHTA, CDR2 FQGNSA. CDR3 sequence: CASSYTNYEQYF. CDR3 nucleotides: TGTGCCAGCAGCTACACAAACTACGAGCAGTACTTC.

CDR3 loop: CASSLADEQFF. The CDR3, as DNA: TGTGCCAGCAGCTTAGCGGATGAGCAGTTCTTC. The rearrangement joins TRBV11-2 to TRBJ2-1, with D unresolved. V was cut by 1 base and J by 8 bases, with 3 bases left in between. Germline V gene lookup returns CDR1 SGHAT and CDR2 FQNNGV. This CDR3 is 11 amino acids long.

The chain links TRBV10-3 to TRBJ2-5; the D gene is possibly TRBD2 (6 bases). The germline gives CDR1 ENHRY, CDR2 SYGVKD. The CDR3 covers 12 residues. V gave up 4 bases and J gave up 5 bases, with 8 bases separating them. CDR3 nucleotides: TGTGCCATCAGTGGACTAGAGGAGACCCAGTACTTC. Protein: CAISGLEETQYF.

This clone was observed a handful of times. The V call is TRBV19, the J call TRBJ2-5, with TRBD1 matching 10 bases. With 4 bases clipped from V and 5 bases from J, the junction kept 4 bases outside the gene matches. This CDR3 contains 14 residues. Germline loops: CDR1 LNHDA, CDR2 SQIVND (reference sequence). The CDR3 spells CASSTTGGSETQYF. CDR3 DNA sequence: TGTGCCAGTAGTACGACAGGGGGCTCTGAGACCCAGTACTTC.

The chain combines TRBV28 with TRBJ1-5; no definite D call. Trimming shortened V by 4 bases and J by 0 bases, and 7 bases separated the two germline ends. The CDR3 consists of 14 residues. Germline lookup yields CDR1 MDHEN and CDR2 SYDVKM. The CDR3 sequence is CASSSGGSNQPQHF. The CDR3 nucleotides are TGTGCCAGCAGTTCCGGCGGTAGCAATCAGCCCCAGCATTTT. Together with reference TRBV28 and TRBJ1-5, the CDR3 gives the full variable domain: DVKVTQSSRYLVKRTGEKVFLECVQDMDHENMFWYRQDPGLGLRLIYFSYDVKMKEKGDIPEGYSVSREKKERFSLILESASTNQTSMYLCASSSGGSNQPQHFGDGTRLSIL.

The chain couples TRBV19 to TRBJ2-3, with 9 nucleotides matching TRBD1. Germline CDR1 and CDR2: LNHDA and SQIVND (reference sequence). The junction had 8 bases not matched to a gene; V was cut back by 4 bases and J by 0 bases. This CDR3 comprises 17 residues. The CDR3 DNA reads TGTGCCAGTAGTACCTCAGGGGGGACAGGGAGCACAGATACGCAGTATTTT. Protein: CASSTSGGTGSTDTQYF.

This sequence joins TRBV11-3 and TRBJ1-1; D uncertain. The V gene's germline CDR1 is SGHNT and CDR2 YENEEA. CDR3 size: 13 residues. V shed 3 bases and J shed 0 bases, with 5 bases lying between them. The CDR3 sequence: CASSLEMNTEAFF. CDR3 DNA: TGTGCCAGCAGCTTGGAGATGAACACTGAAGCTTTCTTT.

The chain combines TRBV28 with TRBJ2-3; D is unresolved. Germline CDR1 is MDHEN and CDR2 is SYDVKM. V was trimmed by 1 base and J by 7 bases, leaving 3 bases between them. This CDR3 comprises 11 residues. The CDR3 region is CASSLSYTQYF. In nucleotides, the CDR3 is TGTGCCAGCAGTTTATCATATACGCAGTATTTT.

The rearrangement joins TRBV13 to TRBJ2-3; the match to TRBD1 covers 7 bases. With V trimmed by 5 bases and J by 3 bases, 8 bases remained unmatched. CDR1 is PRHDT, CDR2 FYEKMQ, per germline (reference sequence). This CDR3 spans 15 amino acids. In nucleotides, the CDR3 is TGTGCCAGCAGCACGGGACAGAGGAGGACAGATACGCAGTATTTT. This translates into CASSTGQRRTDTQYF.

This clone has more than one count but fewer than ten. J is TRBJ2-1 and V is TRBV30; D is possibly TRBD1 (6 bases). Germline CDR1 and CDR2: GTSNPN and SVGIG (reference sequence). The V end lost 0 bases, the J end lost 5 bases, and 14 bases lay between the germline ends. The CDR3 is 15 amino acids. The CDR3 sequence is CAWSVLQGIHNEQFF. In nucleotides, the CDR3 is TGTGCCTGGAGTGTACTACAGGGAATACACAATGAGCAGTTCTTC.

Only one count was recorded for this clone. CDR3 DNA: TGTGCCTGCGGACAAGATGAAAAACTGTTTTTT. Translation: CACGQDEKLFF. The chain recombines TRBV30 with TRBJ1-4, with D possibly matching TRBD1 (5 bases). V gave up 6 bases and J gave up 6 bases, with 8 bases separating them. CDR1 is GTSNPN and CDR2 is SVGIG in the germline V gene (reference sequence). This CDR3 is 11 amino acids long.

J is TRBJ1-6 and V is TRBV4-2, with D perhaps matching TRBD1 (6 bases). V was clipped by 8 bases and J by 8 bases, with 10 bases between them. Looked up from germline, CDR1 is LGHNA and CDR2 is YNFKEQ. The CDR3 runs to 12 residues. The CDR3 DNA follows: TGTGCCAGCCAGGGGCAGGATTCACCCCTCCACTTT. Protein: CASQGQDSPLHF.

The chain combines TRBV7-2 with TRBJ2-7; D is possibly TRBD2 (5 bases). Germline V gives CDR1 SGHTA, CDR2 FQGNSA. This CDR3 is built from 14 residues. V was trimmed by 5 bases and J by 1 base, leaving 12 bases between them. In nucleotides, the CDR3 is TGTGCCAGCAGCGACCGAGGCGGGTCCTACGAGCAGTACTTC. Encoded protein: CASSDRGGSYEQYF.